These T cell receptor beta chains were read from a single sample in a study of radiation and T cells in renal cell carcinoma. Sequenced by immunoSEQ multiplex PCR; TCRdb stores in-frame clones only, minus some. The sample consists of 80,000 or so clones, 70% to 90% of them appearing once. Sequenced here: blood, sampled from a patient whose treatment included radiotherapy and nephrectomy. Receptor source: a woman in her seventies with renal cell carcinoma. The CDR3 runs from the conserved cysteine through the conserved F or W.

J: TRBJ2-1
V: TRBV6-5
CDR3: CASKLAGGRQVEQFF

J: TRBJ1-3
V: TRBV29-1
CDR3: CSVRGAGNTIYF

J: TRBJ2-2
V: TRBV6-5
CDR3: CASSYAATVVTGELFF

J: TRBJ1-5
V: TRBV19
CDR3: CASSPGTGDYSNQPQHF

J: TRBJ2-7
V: TRBV6-5
CDR3: CASSYERGASYEQYF

J: TRBJ1-1
V: TRBV29-1
CDR3: CSVWDRGNTEAFF

J: TRBJ1-2
V: TRBV15
CDR3: CATSRDSFRTF

J: TRBJ1-2
V: TRBV28
CDR3: CASSPSPRASYGYTF

J: TRBJ2-3
V: TRBV6-6
CDR3: CASSYYSTDTQYF

J: TRBJ2-3
V: TRBV27
CDR3: CASSLTRLAGYTDTQYF

J: TRBJ2-5
V: TRBV28
CDR3: CASSSAGRRETQYF

J: TRBJ2-7
V: TRBV30
CDR3: CAWSHRDRVSYEQYF

J: TRBJ2-5
V: TRBV4-1
CDR3: CASSQELVGETQYF

J: TRBJ1-6
V: TRBV6-1
CDR3: CASGAAGSPLHF

J: TRBJ1-1
V: TRBV25-1
CDR3: CASSESGKQNTEAFF

J: TRBJ2-7
V: TRBV7-7
CDR3: CASSRGVNYEQYF

J: TRBJ1-5
V: TRBV5-5
CDR3: CASSLSGVGQPQHF

J: TRBJ1-3
V: TRBV10-3
CDR3: CAISESLSFRSGNTIYF

J: TRBJ1-5
V: TRBV19
CDR3: CASSPIRTGYSNQPQHF

J: TRBJ1-2
V: TRBV11-2
CDR3: CASSLSPDYGYTF

J: TRBJ1-6
V: TRBV28
CDR3: CASSYDAGSSYNSPLHF

J: TRBJ2-4
V: TRBV9
CDR3: CASSVGDRGLTYF

J: TRBJ2-3
V: TRBV7-2
CDR3: CASSLVPRGGGTDTQYF

J: TRBJ1-1
V: TRBV28
CDR3: CASSTPDRVSNTEAFF

J: TRBJ1-4
V: TRBV11-2
CDR3: CASSLRAGFSTNEKLFF

J: TRBJ1-5
V: TRBV7-2
CDR3: CASSLSVYSNQPQHF

J: TRBJ1-2
V: TRBV7-2
CDR3: CASTKDRLNYGYTF

J: TRBJ1-1
V: TRBV2
CDR3: CASSEFRRNTEAFF

J: TRBJ2-3
V: TRBV7-3
CDR3: CASSVQGMGDTQYF

J: TRBJ2-7
V: TRBV7-8
CDR3: CASSLARAGRDEQYF

J: TRBJ2-5
V: TRBV13
CDR3: CASSLRTSGQEAQYF

J: TRBJ2-3
V: TRBV28
CDR3: CASILAGGRNTQYF

J: TRBJ2-7
V: TRBV11-3
CDR3: CASSLDLVSEDYEQYF

J: TRBJ2-5
V: TRBV7-2
CDR3: CASSVPYRDRVETQYF

J: TRBJ2-7
V: TRBV29-1
CDR3: CSVEEYSYEQYF

J: TRBJ1-4
V: TRBV9
CDR3: CASSETAQNEKLFF

J: TRBJ1-2
V: TRBV15
CDR3: CATSRDYGYTF